The T cell receptor beta chain described here comes from a study of blood T cells in healthy people across ages. With a J-beta primer mix and a sample-barcoded 5' primer, a second PCR ran 7 to 11 cycles. TCRdb itself ran the 5' RACE reads through MiXCR, one entry per CDR3 protein. Altogether roughly 500,000 distinct CDR3 sequences are present, 24% being singletons, with the ten largest covering just over 8.5%. The CDR3 sequence is 15 residues long. The germline V gene has CDR1 MNHEY and CDR2 SVGEGT. V shed 3 bases and J shed 5 bases, with 16 bases lying between them. Peripheral blood from each donor was collected in a volume of approximately 9.5 milliliters. These same data were also listed under a study on T cells of mothers and their children. That study adds: RNA that had been extracted went wholly into cDNA synthesis, at roughly 1.5 ug per 15 ul. Persisting microchimeric T cell clones went undetected.

This chain joins TRBV6-2 or TRBV6-3 and TRBJ2-5, with D hard to call. Sequences were obtained from blood. This TCR derives from a boy younger than 18 in good health. CDR3 in amino acids: CASSYGRTPVETQYF. The CDR3 nucleotides read TGTGCCAGCAGTTATGGGCGGACCCCCGTGGAGACCCAGTACTTC.